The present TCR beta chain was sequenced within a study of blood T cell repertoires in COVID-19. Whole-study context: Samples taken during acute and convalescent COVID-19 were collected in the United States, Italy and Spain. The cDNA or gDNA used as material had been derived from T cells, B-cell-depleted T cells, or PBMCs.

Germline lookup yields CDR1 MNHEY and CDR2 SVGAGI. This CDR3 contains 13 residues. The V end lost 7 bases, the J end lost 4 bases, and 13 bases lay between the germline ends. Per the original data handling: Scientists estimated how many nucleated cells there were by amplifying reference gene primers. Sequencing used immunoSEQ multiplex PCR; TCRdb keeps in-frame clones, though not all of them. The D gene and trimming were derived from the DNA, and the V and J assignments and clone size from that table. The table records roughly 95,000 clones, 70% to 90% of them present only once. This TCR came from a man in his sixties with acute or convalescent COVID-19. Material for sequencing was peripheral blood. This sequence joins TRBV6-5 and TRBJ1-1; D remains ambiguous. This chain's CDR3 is CASKVGTGTEAFF. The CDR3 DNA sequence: TGTGCCAGCAAGGTAGGAACGGGCACTGAAGCTTTCTTT.